This T cell receptor beta chain stems from a study of T cell repertoires in aging, cancer and after chemotherapy. By proportion, this clonotype is medium-sized. Its matching antigen is unknown. Study-level points and caveats: In each cancer cohort, median generation probability increased across chemotherapy, suggesting thymic output rebounded. No conclusions about immunological memory after chemotherapy can be drawn from the repertoire data. Loss of evenness, beyond lost richness, contributed to age-related TCR diversity decline in cancer patients.

A mixed TRB-A/B primer pool amplified rearranged TRB by multiplex touch-down PCR. TCRdb processed the multiplex PCR reads anew with MiXCR; each CDR3 protein has one entry. Of roughly 12,000 distinct CDR3 sequences detected, 28% appear once; the ten largest clones hold 8.5% to 9.5%. Amplification of TCR beta used genomic DNA extracted from peripheral blood. V was clipped by 2 bases and J by 6 bases, with 10 bases between them. Germline CDR1 reads MNHNS; CDR2 reads SASEGT. The CDR3 length is 14 residues. J is TRBJ2-2 and V is TRBV6-1; D call uncertain. The sample taken for sequencing was blood. The TCR sequence derives from a human donor with a blood cancer. The CDR3: CASSERIGPGELFF. The CDR3 DNA reads as TGTGCCAGCAGTGAAAGAATCGGACCCGGGGAGCTGTTTTTT.